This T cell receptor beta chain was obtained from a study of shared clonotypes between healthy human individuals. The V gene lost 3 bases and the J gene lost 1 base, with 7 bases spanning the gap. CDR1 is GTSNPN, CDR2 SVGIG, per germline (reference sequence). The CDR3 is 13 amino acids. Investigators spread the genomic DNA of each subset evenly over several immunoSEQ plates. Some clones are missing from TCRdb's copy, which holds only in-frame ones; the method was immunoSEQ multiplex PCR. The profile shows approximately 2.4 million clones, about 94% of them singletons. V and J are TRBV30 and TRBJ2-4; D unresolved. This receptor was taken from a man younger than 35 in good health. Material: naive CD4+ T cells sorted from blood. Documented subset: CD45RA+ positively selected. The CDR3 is CAWSFQAKNIQYF. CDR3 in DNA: TGTGCCTGGAGCTTCCAGGCCAAAAACATTCAGTACTTC. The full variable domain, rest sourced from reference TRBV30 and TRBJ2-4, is SQTIHQWPATLVQPVGSPLSLECTVEGTSNPNLYWYRQAAGRGLQLLFYSVGIGQISSEVPQNLSASRPQDRQFILSSKKLLLSDSGFYLCAWSFQAKNIQYFGAGTRLSVL.